Sequencing of this T cell receptor beta chain was carried out in a study of blood T cell repertoires in COVID-19. Overall study context: Both acute and convalescent COVID-19 samples were obtained from the United States, Italy and Spain. T cells, B-cell-depleted T cells, or PBMCs provided the cDNA or gDNA that served as material.

The authors' processing: The assay estimated nucleated cells by amplifying reference gene primers. Profiled with immunoSEQ multiplex PCR; TCRdb holds only in-frame clones, not every one. Clonal size and the V and J genes are those of that table, whereas D and trimming came from the DNA. The repertoire has 73,000 or so clones, roughly four fifths of them found once; the top ten carry 4.5%. The CDR3 extends over 16 amino acids. Germline assignment: CDR1 LNHDA and CDR2 SQIVND (reference sequence). The trim removed 5 bases at V and 2 bases at J, leaving 6 bases unmatched. Sequencing was carried out using peripheral blood. This TCR was sampled from an older woman with acute or convalescent COVID-19. The chain combines TRBV19 with TRBJ2-1; TRBD2 agrees at 10 bases. In DNA, the CDR3 is TGTGCCAGTAGTTTCATAGCGGGGGGTACCTACAATGAGCAGTTCTTC. The encoded protein is CASSFIAGGTYNEQFF.